A selection of T cell receptor beta chains follows, all from one sample in a study of OX40 agonist ivuxolimab in advanced cancers. Clones were sequenced by immunoSEQ multiplex PCR, and TCRdb holds only the in-frame ones, with some missing. The sample records 95,000 to 150,000 clones, less than 95% being singletons. The sample was CD4+ or CD8+ T cells sorted from blood, taken in a trial of the OX40 agonist ivuxolimab. These receptors were obtained from an adult with an advanced solid tumor such as melanoma, head and neck, liver or kidney cancer. Both conserved end residues are part of each CDR3. The order of the fields is clone size, J gene, V gene, D gene, CDR3 DNA, CDR3 protein. The D gene is left open where the match is weak. For some rows the clone size is stated as once, few or many, or as a class when expanded; others skip it.

once,TRBJ1-3,TRBV7-9,NA,TGTGCCAGCAGTCCCCGCCCAGGCAGGACGAGCTCTGGAAACACCATATATTTT,CASSPRPGRTSSGNTIYF
NA,TRBJ2-2,TRBV7-3,TRBD2,TGTGCCAGCAGCTCGTCTAGCGGGAGGACCACCGGGGAGCTGTTTTTT,CASSSSSGRTTGELFF
NA,TRBJ1-6,TRBV28,NA,TGTGCCAGCAGTTCCTCCCCCGGGTTGGATTCACCCCTCCACTTT,CASSSSPGLDSPLHF
NA,TRBJ1-1,TRBV10-1,NA,TGCGCCAGCAGTGAGGAACAGGGCTACACTGAAGCTTTCTTT,CASSEEQGYTEAFF
NA,TRBJ2-7,TRBV9,TRBD2,TGTGCCAGCAGCGGGGGACTAGACTACGAGCAGTACTTC,CASSGGLDYEQYF
NA,TRBJ1-1,TRBV6-1,NA,TGTGCCAGCAGTGGCCAGGTGGTCCTGAACACTGAAGCTTTCTTT,CASSGQVVLNTEAFF
NA,TRBJ2-7,TRBV28,NA,TGTGCCAGCAGTTTATCTGCAGCGTTTGGGTCCTACGAGCAGTACTTC,CASSLSAAFGSYEQYF
NA,TRBJ2-6,TRBV6-4,NA,TGTGCCAGCAGCCCCCCTGGGGCCAACGTCCTGACTTTC,CASSPPGANVLTF
once,TRBJ2-1,TRBV11-3,TRBD2,TGTGCCAGCAGCTTAGGTGTAGCGGGAGGAAGGGACGAGCAGTTCTTC,CASSLGVAGGRDEQFF
NA,TRBJ2-1,TRBV11-2,TRBD2,TGTGCCAGCAGCTCATCCGGGACTAGGGTTCCGCAGTTCTTC,CASSSSGTRVPQFF
NA,TRBJ2-7,TRBV15,TRBD2,TGTGCCACCAGCAGGCGGACTAGCGGCTCCTACGAGCAGTACTTC,CATSRRTSGSYEQYF
NA,TRBJ1-1,TRBV6-5,NA,TGTGCCAGCAGTTCTACGACCCAGCGGACTGAAGCTTTCTTT,CASSSTTQRTEAFF
NA,TRBJ2-7,TRBV5-1,TRBD1,TGCGCCAGCAGCTTGGCCCCGGGACAGGGTGGCGAGCAGTACTTC,CASSLAPGQGGEQYF
once,TRBJ2-1,TRBV27,NA,TGTGCCAGCAGTCCAAGCGGATTCAGCTCCTACAATGAGCAGTTCTTC,CASSPSGFSSYNEQFF
NA,TRBJ2-1,TRBV28,TRBD2,TGTGCCAGCAGTTTAGGACTAGTCAATGAGCAGTTCTTC,CASSLGLVNEQFF
NA,TRBJ2-2,TRBV4-2,TRBD2,TGTGCCAGCAGCGGACTAGCGGGAGGGCCTGGGGCCGGGGAGCTGTTTTTT,CASSGLAGGPGAGELFF
NA,TRBJ2-5,TRBV5-5,TRBD2,TGTGCCAGCAGCTTCTCTAGCGGGAGGGAGACCCAGTACTTC,CASSFSSGRETQYF
once,TRBJ1-4,TRBV27,TRBD1,TGTGCCAGCCGGACAGGGGTCAGGGAAAAACTGTTTTTT,CASRTGVREKLFF
NA,TRBJ2-3,TRBV28,NA,TGTGCCAGCAGTTTAAACGGACGAGGGAGGACAGATACGCAGTATTTT,CASSLNGRGRTDTQYF
NA,TRBJ2-1,TRBV5-8,NA,TGTGCCAGCAGCTTGGTGCCAGGGGTGGCCTACAATGAGCAGTTCTTC,CASSLVPGVAYNEQFF